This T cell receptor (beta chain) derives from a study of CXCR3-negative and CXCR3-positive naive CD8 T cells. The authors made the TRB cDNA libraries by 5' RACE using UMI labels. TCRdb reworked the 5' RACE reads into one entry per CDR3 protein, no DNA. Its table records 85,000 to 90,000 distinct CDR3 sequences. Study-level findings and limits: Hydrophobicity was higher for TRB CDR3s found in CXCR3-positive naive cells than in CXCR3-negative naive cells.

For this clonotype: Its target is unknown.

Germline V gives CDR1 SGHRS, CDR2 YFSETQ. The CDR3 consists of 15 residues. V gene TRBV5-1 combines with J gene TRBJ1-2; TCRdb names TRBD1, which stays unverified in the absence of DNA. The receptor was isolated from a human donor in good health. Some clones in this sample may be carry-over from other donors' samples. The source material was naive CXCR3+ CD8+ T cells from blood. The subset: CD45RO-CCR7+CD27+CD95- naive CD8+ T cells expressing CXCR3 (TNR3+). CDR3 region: CASSLVGTILDGYTF.